Listed here are 23 T cell receptor beta chains from one sample, sequenced in a study of blood T cell repertoires in COVID-19. The protocol was immunoSEQ multiplex PCR, while the TCRdb copy is restricted to in-frame clones and leaves out a portion. The table includes about 400,000 clones, 85% to 90% detected once. Sequenced sample: PBMCs or T cells enriched from blood (not recorded which). These receptors all stem from a woman aged 25 to 39 who had recovered from COVID-19.

The V gene is TRBV29-1, the J gene TRBJ2-1, with D perhaps matching TRBD2 (5 bases). Trimming took 0 bases from V and 15 from J, leaving 15 bases between them. CDR3 length: 12 amino acids. CDR1 is SQVTM, CDR2 ANQGSEA, per germline. The CDR3 nucleotides are TGCAGCGTTGAAGATTCTTTCGACCGGGGGTTCTTC. Protein: CSVEDSFDRGFF.

The J gene is TRBJ1-2, the V gene TRBV12-3 or TRBV12-4; 7 nucleotides align to TRBD1. With 2 bases clipped from V and 8 bases from J, the junction kept 5 bases outside the gene matches. The CDR3 length is 13 residues. The CDR3 here is CASSLQGVSGYTF. The CDR3 region has the DNA TGTGCCAGCAGTTTACAGGGGGTAAGCGGCTACACCTTC.

The rearrangement links TRBV5-1 to TRBJ2-1; 13 bases align to TRBD2. V lost 7 bases, J lost 4 bases, and 5 bases stayed unmatched. This CDR3 is built from 15 residues. CDR1 and CDR2 from the germline V gene are SGHRS and YFSETQ. This CDR3 reads CASVGGLAGYNEQFF. CDR3 nucleotides: TGCGCCAGCGTGGGGGGACTAGCGGGGTACAATGAGCAGTTCTTC.

The chain joins TRBV28 to TRBJ1-5; TRBD1 agrees at 7 bases. Germline V gene sequence: CDR1 MDHEN, CDR2 SYDVKM. The V and J ends lost 1 base and 6 bases, in that order; junction bases with no gene match: 6. The CDR3 contains 15 residues. The CDR3 is CASSLLWTGPQPQHF. CDR3 DNA sequence: TGTGCCAGCAGTTTATTATGGACAGGTCCTCAGCCCCAGCATTTT.

V is TRBV7-2 and J is TRBJ1-6; 7 bases match TRBD1. CDR3 length equals 16 residues. V gave up 0 bases and J gave up 7 bases; unmatched junction bases: 6. From germline, CDR1 is SGHTA and CDR2 FQGNSA. CDR3 region: CASSLAKGQKNSPLHF. The DNA for the CDR3 is TGTGCCAGCAGCTTAGCTAAGGGACAGAAGAATTCACCCCTCCACTTT.

The V and J genes are TRBV30 and TRBJ1-5; tentative D call: TRBD1 (5 bases). This CDR3 is 14 amino acids long. The ends were cut back, 2 bases at V and 2 bases at J, with 10 bases in the middle. In germline, CDR1 is GTSNPN, CDR2 SVGIG (reference sequence). The CDR3: CAWSSGGGNQPQHF. For the CDR3, the DNA is TGTGCCTGGAGTTCCGGAGGGGGCAATCAGCCCCAGCATTTT.

This chain links TRBV11-2 with TRBJ1-4; tentatively, D is TRBD1 (6 bases). Germline V gene data show CDR1 as SGHAT and CDR2 as FQNNGV. V lost 1 base and J 6 bases, leaving 9 bases between the germline ends. The CDR3 covers 14 residues. The CDR3 here is CASSLGQGHEKLFF. In DNA form, the CDR3 reads TGTGCCAGCAGCTTAGGGCAGGGGCATGAAAAACTGTTTTTT.

The gene calls are TRBV20-1 and TRBJ1-1; unclear D gene. The CDR3 is made up of 14 amino acids. V lost 3 bases, J lost 5 bases, and 16 bases lay in between. CDR1 and CDR2 (germline): DFQATT, SNEGSKA (reference sequence). CDR3 coding DNA: TGCAGTGCTAGTGCTGGCCTAGTTGGTACTGAAGCTTTCTTT. Protein: CSASAGLVGTEAFF.

V and J are TRBV6-5 and TRBJ1-2, with TRBD1 matching 7 bases. Per germline, CDR1 MNHEY and CDR2 SVGAGI. The J segment lost 7 bases and the V segment lost 7 bases, leaving 3 bases of the junction unmatched. The CDR3 is made up of 11 amino acids. CDR3 sequence: CASIGGGGYTF. CDR3 DNA: TGTGCCAGCATAGGGGGCGGTGGCTACACCTTC.

The rearrangement uses TRBV6-5 and TRBJ2-7; 9 positions match TRBD1. Germline values: CDR1 MNHEY, CDR2 SVGAGI. This CDR3 comprises 14 residues. The V segment lost 6 bases and the J segment 2 bases; nucleotides outside the gene matches: 5. The CDR3 sequence is CASSRTGGPYEQYF. CDR3 DNA: TGTGCCAGCAGCCGAACAGGGGGCCCCTACGAGCAGTACTTC.

The chain recombines TRBV2 with TRBJ2-5, with 7 bases that match TRBD1. This CDR3 has 14 residues. Per germline, CDR1 SNHLY and CDR2 FYNNEI. The V gene end was trimmed by 6 bases and the J gene end by 5 bases; junction bases not matched to a gene: 9. CDR3 residues: CASSIQGWGETQYF. The CDR3 DNA reads TGTGCCAGCAGCATACAGGGGTGGGGGGAGACCCAGTACTTC.

This chain connects TRBV7-9 to TRBJ1-1; D remains unclear. This CDR3 contains 12 residues. Trimming pared 7 bases from V and 3 bases from J, leaving 9 bases between. Germline CDR1 and CDR2: SEHNR and FQNEAQ (reference sequence). The CDR3 here is CASTFRDTEAFF. CDR3 nucleotide sequence: TGTGCCAGCACCTTTCGGGACACTGAAGCTTTCTTT.

This clone has more than one count but fewer than ten. This rearrangement joins TRBV24-1 to TRBJ2-1; D is possibly TRBD2 (5 bases). Between the trimmed V and J ends, which lost 5 bases and 9 bases, there was a span of 7 bases. CDR3 size: 11 residues. Germline V gives CDR1 KGHDR, CDR2 SFDVKD. The CDR3, as DNA: TGTGCCACCAGTGGGAGGAGTGAGCAGTTCTTC. Translation: CATSGRSEQFF.

The rearrangement links TRBV3-1 (or the pseudogene TRBV3-2) to TRBJ1-2; 11 nucleotides align to TRBD1. The V and J ends lost 1 base and 4 bases, in that order; junction bases with no gene match: 8. CDR3 length: 17 amino acids. Germline V gene data show CDR1 as LGHDT and CDR2 as YNNKEL (reference sequence). The CDR3 coding sequence is TGTGCCAGCAGCCAAGCATCGGGACAGGGGGTAGGCTATGGCTACACCTTC. Translated: CASSQASGQGVGYGYTF.

V gene TRBV7-2 combines with J gene TRBJ1-1; D is perhaps TRBD1 (5 bases). CDR3 length: 14 amino acids. V lost 4 bases, J lost 1 base, and 10 bases lay in between. Germline CDR1 is SGHTA and CDR2 is FQGNSA. This CDR3 reads CASSSQGGNTEAFF. The CDR3 bases are TGTGCCAGCAGCTCTCAGGGTGGGAACACTGAAGCTTTCTTT.

The V and J genes are TRBV5-1 and TRBJ2-6, with 8 nucleotides matching TRBD1. Trimming took 4 bases from V and 1 from J; bases not matched to a gene: 10. This CDR3 is 18 amino acids long. Germline CDR1 and CDR2: SGHRS and YFSETQ. CDR3 loop: CASSGRTGFSSGANVLTF. The DNA of the CDR3 is TGCGCCAGCAGCGGGCGGACAGGGTTTTCATCTGGGGCCAACGTCCTGACTTTC.

The chain is built from TRBV7-9 and TRBJ2-7; D is ambiguous. From germline, CDR1 is SEHNR and CDR2 FQNEAQ (reference sequence). The CDR3 is 12 residues long. Trimming stripped 1 base from V and 7 bases from J, with 8 bases between. CDR3 protein: CASSLESREQYF. Here the CDR3 DNA reads TGTGCCAGCAGCTTAGAAAGCCGGGAGCAGTACTTC.

The gene calls are TRBV11-3 and TRBJ2-7, with TRBD1 identical over 7 bases. Germline V gene lookup returns CDR1 SGHNT and CDR2 YENEEA. The CDR3 totals 18 residues. V shed 1 base and J 6 bases; nucleotides not matched to a gene: 18. The CDR3 loop is CASSLGAPSDRRPGEQYF. The CDR3 coding sequence is TGTGCCAGCAGCTTAGGGGCCCCATCGGACAGGCGGCCGGGCGAGCAGTACTTC.

DNA for the CDR3: TGTGCCAGCAGCGGGCCTAGCGGGAGGTCTACAGATACGCAGTATTTT. This codes for CASSGPSGRSTDTQYF. The genes are TRBV9 and TRBJ2-3, with 11 bases lining up with TRBD2. The CDR3 totals 16 residues. Germline CDR1 reads SGDLS; CDR2 reads YYNGEE. The V and J ends lost 3 bases and 3 bases, in that order; junction bases with no gene match: 6.

The rearrangement links TRBV6-5 to TRBJ1-1; tentatively, D is TRBD1 (6 bases). Between the trimmed V and J ends, which lost 7 bases and 4 bases, there was a span of 13 bases. The CDR3 loop spans 13 amino acids. Germline assignment: CDR1 MNHEY and CDR2 SVGAGI. The CDR3 coding sequence is TGTGCCAGCACACGGGGAGGGGGCACTGAAGCTTTCTTT. As protein: CASTRGGGTEAFF.

The count of this clone is one. In nucleotides, the CDR3 is TGTGCCAGCAGCTTGACAGCGATGAACACTGAAGCTTTCTTT. This translates into CASSLTAMNTEAFF. This chain joins TRBV13 and TRBJ1-1, with a tentative D call TRBD1 (5 bases). Trimming took off 3 bases at V and 0 bases at J, with 8 bases between the two ends. The CDR3 sequence is 14 residues long. Per germline, CDR1 PRHDT and CDR2 FYEKMQ (reference sequence).

This chain links TRBV7-9 with TRBJ1-3, with D unresolved. CDR1 and CDR2 (germline): SEHNR, FQNEAQ (reference sequence). V lost 5 bases and J 4 bases, leaving 18 bases between the germline ends. The CDR3 totals 16 residues. This CDR3 reads CASSQKRVGGGNTIYF. Here the CDR3 DNA reads TGTGCCAGCAGCCAGAAACGGGTCGGAGGAGGAAACACCATATATTTT.

This sequence joins TRBV10-1 and TRBJ2-1; a weak D match, TRBD2 (5 bases). The V gene lost 4 bases and the J gene lost 5 bases, with 12 bases spanning the gap. Per the germline V gene, CDR1 is WNHNN and CDR2 is SYGVQD (reference sequence). This CDR3 is built from 14 residues. The chain's CDR3 is CASSAYTADNEQFF. Here the CDR3 DNA reads TGCGCCAGCAGTGCTTATACAGCGGACAATGAGCAGTTCTTC.